These 13 T cell receptor beta chains were all obtained from the same sample, sequenced in a study of Ad26.COV2.S vaccination and SARS-CoV-2 variants. Treatment defined: 15 to 20 received Ad26.COV2.S at low or high dose, single or two shots; about 5 received placebo; per-sample allocation not given. The study sampled participants on day 63 after the first vaccine or placebo injection. The repertoire was sequenced with immunoSEQ multiplex PCR; TCRdb's copy has only in-frame clones and lacks some. The sample shows fewer than 500,000 clones, around 90% of them seen only once. The starting material was peripheral blood, obtained in a trial of Ad26.COV2.S vaccine versus placebo. These receptors were taken from a person aged 18-60 years who received the Ad26.COV2.S COVID-19 vaccine or a placebo.

This clone was picked up one time. The chain recombines TRBV7-2 with TRBJ1-1, with D perhaps TRBD1 (6 bases). The germline gives CDR1 SGHTA, CDR2 FQGNSA. Trimming took 0 bases from V and 4 from J, leaving 12 bases between them. The CDR3 loop spans 15 amino acids. The CDR3 spells CASSLAGARSTEAFF. As DNA, the CDR3 is TGTGCCAGCAGCTTAGCGGGGGCCAGGAGCACTGAAGCTTTCTTT.

CDR3 bases: TGCGCCAGCAGTCATACTAAGGGGGCAGGGGAGCAGTACTTC. Protein sequence: CASSHTKGAGEQYF. V usage is TRBV10-2 and J usage is TRBJ2-7; 7 nucleotides agree with TRBD1. Germline trimming cut 5 bases from V and 7 bases from J; bases unmatched to any gene: 11. CDR1 and CDR2 (germline): WSHSY, SAAADI. The CDR3 totals 14 residues.

This clone was observed a few times. The rearrangement uses TRBV19 and TRBJ1-4, with TRBD1 matching over 10 bases. The ends lost 4 bases at V and 6 bases at J; junction bases unmatched: 8. Germline V gene lookup returns CDR1 LNHDA and CDR2 SQIVND (reference sequence). CDR3 length equals 16 residues. DNA of the CDR3: TGTGCCAGTAGTACCGGGACCGGGACAGGGGATGAAAAACTGTTTTTT. Its translation: CASSTGTGTGDEKLFF.

This clone was detected once. The V call is TRBV27, the J call TRBJ2-2; 10 nucleotides agree with TRBD2. This CDR3 region has 18 residues. The germline V gene has CDR1 MNHEY and CDR2 SMNVEV (reference sequence). Germline trimming cut 5 bases from V and 3 bases from J; bases unmatched to any gene: 12. This chain's CDR3 is CASSRHPLAGEDTGELFF. For the CDR3, the DNA is TGTGCCAGCAGTCGACACCCCCTAGCGGGAGAGGACACCGGGGAGCTGTTTTTT.

The chain combines TRBV28 with TRBJ2-3, with D perhaps TRBD1 (7 bases). The CDR3 contains 15 residues. Germline V gene sequence: CDR1 MDHEN, CDR2 SYDVKM. V was cut by 5 bases and J by 3 bases, with 15 bases left in between. Written as DNA, the CDR3 is TGTGCCAGCAGTCCCCGACAGGGAGGAACAGATACGCAGTATTTT. The encoded protein is CASSPRQGGTDTQYF. The full variable domain, with the rest looked up from reference TRBV28 and TRBJ2-3, is DVKVTQSSRYLVKRTGEKVFLECVQDMDHENMFWYRQDPGLGLRLIYFSYDVKMKEKGDIPEGYSVSREKKERFSLILESASTNQTSMYLCASSPRQGGTDTQYFGPGTRLTVL.

This rearrangement joins TRBV5-1 to TRBJ2-2; 10 bases are a match to TRBD2. The germline gives CDR1 SGHRS, CDR2 YFSETQ. V dropped 4 bases and J dropped 2; count of bases not matched to a gene: 5. This CDR3 has 16 residues. CDR3 sequence: CASSVGLAVNTGELFF. The CDR3 DNA follows: TGCGCCAGCAGCGTAGGACTAGCGGTAAACACCGGGGAGCTGTTTTTT.

The chain recombines TRBV6-2 or TRBV6-3 with TRBJ2-3; 9 nucleotides align to TRBD1. With V trimmed by 6 bases and J by 3 bases, 4 bases remained unmatched. CDR3 length equals 14 residues. The germline CDR1 and CDR2 sequences are MNHEY and SVGEGT. This CDR3 is CASSPGTGTDTQYF. CDR3 in DNA: TGTGCCAGCAGCCCTGGGACAGGGACAGATACGCAGTATTTT.

J is TRBJ2-7 and V is TRBV2, with D possibly matching TRBD1 (6 bases). This CDR3 is 14 amino acids long. Trimming shortened V by 3 bases and J by 3 bases, and 12 bases separated the two germline ends. Germline loops: CDR1 SNHLY, CDR2 FYNNEI. CDR3 nucleotide sequence: TGTGCCAGCAGTGATGGGCAGGGGTACTACGAGCAGTACTTC. Translation gives CASSDGQGYYEQYF.

The V gene is TRBV5-6, the J gene TRBJ1-1, with TRBD1 matching 7 bases. V was clipped by 3 bases and J by 6 bases; unmatched bases: 8. The CDR3 is made up of 14 amino acids. The germline CDR1 and CDR2 sequences are SGHDT and YYEEEE. The CDR3 bases are TGTGCCAGCAGCTGGGGAGGGGGCAGGGCTGAAGCTTTCTTT. It specifies CASSWGGGRAEAFF.

This clone was seen only once. The V gene is TRBV27, the J gene TRBJ2-3; 11 bases match TRBD2. Looked up from germline, CDR1 is MNHEY and CDR2 is SMNVEV (reference sequence). The CDR3 contains 16 residues. Trimming took 6 bases from V and 3 from J; bases not matched to a gene: 8. The CDR3 DNA reads TGTGCCAGCAGCCGGGGACTAGCGGCAGGAACAGATACGCAGTATTTT. This encodes CASSRGLAAGTDTQYF.

The chain employs TRBV28 and TRBJ2-7; unclear D gene. Germline V CDR1 and CDR2: MDHEN, SYDVKM. The CDR3 contains 11 residues. The ends were cut back, 2 bases at V and 5 bases at J, with 4 bases in the middle. This CDR3 reads CASSLRDEQYF. DNA for the CDR3: TGTGCCAGCAGTTTACGGGACGAGCAGTACTTC.

The chain is built from TRBV19 and TRBJ2-7; D remains unclear. CDR1 and CDR2 from the germline V gene are LNHDA and SQIVND (reference sequence). Trimming removed 3 bases at V and 7 bases at J, with 13 bases between. The CDR3 consists of 13 residues. The CDR3: CASSMGPESEQYF. As DNA, the CDR3 is TGTGCCAGTAGTATGGGTCCGGAGTCGGAGCAGTACTTC.

The V and J genes are TRBV10-1 and TRBJ2-1, with TRBD1 matching over 9 bases. After removal of 2 bases from V and 3 bases from J, the junction contained 5 bases not matched to a gene. Per the germline V gene, CDR1 is WNHNN and CDR2 is SYGVQD (reference sequence). The CDR3 spans 16 residues. The CDR3 DNA follows: TGCGCCAGCAGTGAGACGGGACAGGGAGACTACAATGAGCAGTTCTTC. This codes for CASSETGQGDYNEQFF.